This TCR beta chain was recovered during a study of human T cells and chemical hapten exposure. Study context: Minor pooled library volume differences mainly drove per-sample TCR yield variation.

General study findings and limits: DPC sensitization did not alter TCRs above 1 in 1000 frequency.

The CDR3 is made up of 17 amino acids. Trimming at V came to 5 bases and at J to 6 bases, leaving 15 bases not matched to a gene. From germline, CDR1 is MNHEY and CDR2 SVGEGT. As concerns this clonotype: As yet, its antigen is unknown.

The time point denotes: healthy volunteer bleed at 2 weeks. The total RNA was obtained from whole blood that was not fractionated. MiXCR was run by TCRdb on the RACE reads, yielding one entry per CDR3 protein. The table includes tens of thousands of distinct CDR3 sequences, roughly 8.5% detected once. The chain has TRBV6-2 or TRBV6-3 and TRBJ1-4; 7 bases map to TRBD1. This TCR was sampled from a female donor in good health. Some clones in this sample may be carry-over from other donors' samples. Sequenced sample: whole blood. The CDR3 nucleotides are TGTGCCAGCAGTAGCCCCACAAGAAAGGGGGCTGATGAAAAACTGTTTTTT. Its protein product is CASSSPTRKGADEKLFF.